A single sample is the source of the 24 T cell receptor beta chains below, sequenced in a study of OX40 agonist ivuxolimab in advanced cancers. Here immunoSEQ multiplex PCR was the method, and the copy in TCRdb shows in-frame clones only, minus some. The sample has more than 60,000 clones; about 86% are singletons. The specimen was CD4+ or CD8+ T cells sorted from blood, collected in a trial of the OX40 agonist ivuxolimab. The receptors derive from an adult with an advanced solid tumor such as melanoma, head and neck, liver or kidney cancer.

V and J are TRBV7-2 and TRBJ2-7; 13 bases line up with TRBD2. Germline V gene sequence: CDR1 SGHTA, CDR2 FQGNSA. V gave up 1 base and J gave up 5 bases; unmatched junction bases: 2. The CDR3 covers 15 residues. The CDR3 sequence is CASSLELAGGHEQYF. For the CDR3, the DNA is TGTGCCAGCAGCTTAGAACTAGCGGGAGGGCACGAGCAGTACTTC.

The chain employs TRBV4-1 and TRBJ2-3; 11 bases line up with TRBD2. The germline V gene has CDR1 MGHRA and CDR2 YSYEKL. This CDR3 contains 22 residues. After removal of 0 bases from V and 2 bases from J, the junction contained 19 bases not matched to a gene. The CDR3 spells CASSQDRAGEASGGRYTDTQYF. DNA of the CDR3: TGCGCCAGCAGCCAAGATCGAGCCGGCGAGGCTAGCGGGGGGCGATACACAGATACGCAGTATTTT.

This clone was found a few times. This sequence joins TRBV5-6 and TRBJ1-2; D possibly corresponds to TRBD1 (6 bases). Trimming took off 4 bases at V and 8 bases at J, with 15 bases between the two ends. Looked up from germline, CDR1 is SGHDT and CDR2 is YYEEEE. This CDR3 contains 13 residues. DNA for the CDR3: TGTGCCAGCAGCCCGTCCGGGGGCCTAGGCTACACCTTC. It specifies CASSPSGGLGYTF.

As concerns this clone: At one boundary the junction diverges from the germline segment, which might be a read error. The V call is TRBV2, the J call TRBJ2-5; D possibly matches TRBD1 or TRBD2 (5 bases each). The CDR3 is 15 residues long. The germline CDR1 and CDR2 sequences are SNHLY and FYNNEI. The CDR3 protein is CASREGTAAQETQYF. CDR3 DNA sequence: TGTGCCAGCAGGGAAGGGACGGCCGCCCAAGAGACCCAGTACTTC.

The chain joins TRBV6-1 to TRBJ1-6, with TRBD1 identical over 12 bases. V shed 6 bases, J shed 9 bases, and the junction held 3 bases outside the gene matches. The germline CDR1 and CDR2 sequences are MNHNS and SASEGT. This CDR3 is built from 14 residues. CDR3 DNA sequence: TGTGCCAGCAGGTGGGACAGGGGGCCTTCACCCCTCCACTTT. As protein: CASRWDRGPSPLHF.

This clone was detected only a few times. The CDR3 nucleotides read TGCAGCGTCGAGCCGACAGGGACTGGGGGGACCCAGTACTTC. It codes for CSVEPTGTGGTQYF. The rearrangement uses TRBV29-1 and TRBJ2-5, with D perhaps TRBD1 (7 bases). Trimming took 6 bases from V and 7 from J, leaving 21 bases between them. CDR3 size: 14 residues. CDR1 and CDR2 from the germline V gene are SQVTM and ANQGSEA.

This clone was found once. The CDR3 nucleotides are TGTGCCAGCAGTGAATCGACAGCTAATTCACCCCTCCACTTT. Protein sequence: CASSESTANSPLHF. This chain connects TRBV6-4 to TRBJ1-6, with D maybe TRBD1 (5 bases). Trimming pared 3 bases from V and 6 bases from J, leaving 9 bases between. This CDR3 has 14 residues. Germline loops: CDR1 MRHNA, CDR2 SNTAGT.

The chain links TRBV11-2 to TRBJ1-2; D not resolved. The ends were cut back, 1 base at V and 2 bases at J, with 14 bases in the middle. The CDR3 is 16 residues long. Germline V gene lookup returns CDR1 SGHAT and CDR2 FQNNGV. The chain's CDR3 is CASSLAFTRANYGYTF. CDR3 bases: TGTGCCAGCAGCTTAGCCTTTACCCGAGCCAACTATGGCTACACCTTC.

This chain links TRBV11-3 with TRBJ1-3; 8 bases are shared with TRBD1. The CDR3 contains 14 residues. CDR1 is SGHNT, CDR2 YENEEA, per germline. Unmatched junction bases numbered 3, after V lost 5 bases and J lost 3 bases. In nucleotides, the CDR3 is TGTGCCAGCAGCGGGGGACAGGTTGGAAACACCATATATTTT. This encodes CASSGGQVGNTIYF.

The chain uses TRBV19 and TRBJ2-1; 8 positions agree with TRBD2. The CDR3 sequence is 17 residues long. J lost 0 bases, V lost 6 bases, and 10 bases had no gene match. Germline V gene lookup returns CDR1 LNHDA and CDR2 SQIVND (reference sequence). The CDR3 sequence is CASRARGAASSYNEQFF. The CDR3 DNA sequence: TGTGCCAGTAGGGCGCGGGGGGCCGCGAGCTCCTACAATGAGCAGTTCTTC.

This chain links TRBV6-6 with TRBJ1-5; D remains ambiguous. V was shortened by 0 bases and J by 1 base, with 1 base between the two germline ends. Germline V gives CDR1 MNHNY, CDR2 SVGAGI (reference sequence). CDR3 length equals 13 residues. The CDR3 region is CASSYSSNQPQHF. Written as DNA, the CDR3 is TGTGCCAGCAGTTACTCCAGCAATCAGCCCCAGCATTTT.

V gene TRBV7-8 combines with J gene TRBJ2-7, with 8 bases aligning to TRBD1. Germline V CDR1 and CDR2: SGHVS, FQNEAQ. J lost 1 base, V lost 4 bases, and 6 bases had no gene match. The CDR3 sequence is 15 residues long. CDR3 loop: CASSSSRTGSYEQYF. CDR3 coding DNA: TGTGCCAGCAGCTCGTCCAGGACAGGGTCCTACGAGCAGTACTTC.

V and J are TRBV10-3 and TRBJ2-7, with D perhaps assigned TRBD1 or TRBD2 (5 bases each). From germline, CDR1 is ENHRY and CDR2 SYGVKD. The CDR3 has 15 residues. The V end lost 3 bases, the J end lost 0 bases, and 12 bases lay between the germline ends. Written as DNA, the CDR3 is TGTGCCATCAGTGATTCGGGACGGAGCTCCTACGAGCAGTACTTC. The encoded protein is CAISDSGRSSYEQYF.

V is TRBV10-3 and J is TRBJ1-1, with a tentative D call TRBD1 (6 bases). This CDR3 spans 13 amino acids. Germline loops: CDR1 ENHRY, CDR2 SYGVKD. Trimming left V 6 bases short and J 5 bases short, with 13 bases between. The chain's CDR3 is CAIREQGVTEAFF. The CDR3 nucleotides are TGTGCCATCAGGGAACAGGGAGTTACTGAAGCTTTCTTT.

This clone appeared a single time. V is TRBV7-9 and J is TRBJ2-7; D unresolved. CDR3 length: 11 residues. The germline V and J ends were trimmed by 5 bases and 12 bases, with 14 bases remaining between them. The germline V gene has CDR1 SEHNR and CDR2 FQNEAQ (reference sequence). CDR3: CASSGDLARYF. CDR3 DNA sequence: TGTGCCAGCAGCGGTGACCTCGCCAGGTACTTC.

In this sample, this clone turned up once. This chain's CDR3 is CASSPLRGGNGYTF. The CDR3 region has the DNA TGTGCCAGCTCACCACTACGGGGAGGGAATGGCTACACCTTC. The V gene is TRBV18, the J gene TRBJ1-2; D remains ambiguous. The CDR3 length is 14 residues. Trimming took off 1 base at V and 6 bases at J, with 12 bases between the two ends. Germline V gene lookup returns CDR1 KGHSH and CDR2 LQKENI.

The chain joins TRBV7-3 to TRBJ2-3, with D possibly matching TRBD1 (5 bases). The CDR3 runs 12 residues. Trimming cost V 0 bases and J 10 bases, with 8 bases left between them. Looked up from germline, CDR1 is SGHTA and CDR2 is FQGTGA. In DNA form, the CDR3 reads TGTGCCAGCAGCTTAACGGAAGGGGCGCAGTATTTT. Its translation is CASSLTEGAQYF.

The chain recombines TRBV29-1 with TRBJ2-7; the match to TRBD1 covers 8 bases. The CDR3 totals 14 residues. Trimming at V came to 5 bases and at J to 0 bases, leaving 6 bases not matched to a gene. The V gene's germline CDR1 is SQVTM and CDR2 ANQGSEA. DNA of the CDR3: TGCAGCGTTCTGGACAGGGCCAACTCCTACGAGCAGTACTTC. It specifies CSVLDRANSYEQYF.

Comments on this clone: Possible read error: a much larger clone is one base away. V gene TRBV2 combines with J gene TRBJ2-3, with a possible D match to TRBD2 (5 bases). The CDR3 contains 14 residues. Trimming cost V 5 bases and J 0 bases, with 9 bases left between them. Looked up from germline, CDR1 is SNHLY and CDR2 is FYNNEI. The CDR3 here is CASSPRTSTDTQYF. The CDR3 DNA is TGTGCCAGCAGTCCCCGGACTAGCACAGATACGCAGTATTTT.

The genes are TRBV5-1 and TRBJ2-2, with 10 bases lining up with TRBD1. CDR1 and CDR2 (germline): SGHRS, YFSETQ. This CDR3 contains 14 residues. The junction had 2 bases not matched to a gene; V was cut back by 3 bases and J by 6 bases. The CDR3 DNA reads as TGCGCCAGCAGCTCCGGGACAGGGGCCGGGGAGCTGTTTTTT. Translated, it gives CASSSGTGAGELFF.

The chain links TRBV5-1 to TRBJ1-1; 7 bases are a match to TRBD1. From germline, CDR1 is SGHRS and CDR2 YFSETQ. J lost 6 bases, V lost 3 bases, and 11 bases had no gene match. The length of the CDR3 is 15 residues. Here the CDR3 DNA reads TGCGCCAGCAGCTCTACCGGACAGGTGAGGTCTGAAGCTTTCTTT. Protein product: CASSSTGQVRSEAFF.

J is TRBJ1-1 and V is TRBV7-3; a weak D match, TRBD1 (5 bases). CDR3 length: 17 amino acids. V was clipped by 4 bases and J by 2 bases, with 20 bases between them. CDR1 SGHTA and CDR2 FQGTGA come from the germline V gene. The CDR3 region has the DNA TGTGCCAGCAGCTCCACCCATGGGAGGGACCGAAACACTGAAGCTTTCTTT. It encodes CASSSTHGRDRNTEAFF.

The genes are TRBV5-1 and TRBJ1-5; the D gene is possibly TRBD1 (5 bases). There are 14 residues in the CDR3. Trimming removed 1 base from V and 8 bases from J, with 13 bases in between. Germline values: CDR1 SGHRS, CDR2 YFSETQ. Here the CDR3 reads CASSLMQGGEPQHF. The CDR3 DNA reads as TGCGCCAGCAGCTTGATGCAGGGCGGGGAGCCCCAGCATTTT.

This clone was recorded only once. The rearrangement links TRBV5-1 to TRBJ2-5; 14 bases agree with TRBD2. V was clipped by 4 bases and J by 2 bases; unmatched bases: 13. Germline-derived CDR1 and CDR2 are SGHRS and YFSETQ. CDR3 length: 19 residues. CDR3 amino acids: CASSPYGLAGGPAQETQYF. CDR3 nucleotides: TGCGCCAGCAGCCCCTACGGACTAGCGGGGGGCCCCGCTCAAGAGACCCAGTACTTC.